These 17 T cell receptor beta chains share one sample of origin, sequenced in a study of control samples from healthy donors and cancer patients. The protocol was immunoSEQ multiplex PCR, while the TCRdb copy is restricted to in-frame clones and leaves out a portion. The sample records 75,000 to 90,000 clones, 89% being singletons. Sequenced sample: blood. All receptors derive from a man aged 50-60 years in good health.

The V gene is TRBV7-2, the J gene TRBJ1-5; D is unclear. The V gene lost 3 bases and the J gene lost 4 bases, with 13 bases spanning the gap. This CDR3 is built from 15 residues. CDR1 SGHTA and CDR2 FQGNSA come from the germline V gene. The CDR3 here is CASSFNYLENQPQHF. The CDR3 DNA is TGTGCCAGCAGCTTTAACTATCTAGAGAATCAGCCCCAGCATTTT. The variable domain in full, completed from reference TRBV7-2 and TRBJ1-5, reads GAGVSQSPSNKVTEKGKDVELRCDPISGHTALYWYRQSLGQGLEFLIYFQGNSAPDKSGLPSDRFSAERTGGSVSTLTIQRTQQEDSAVYLCASSFNYLENQPQHFGDGTRLSIL.

The chain is built from TRBV18 and TRBJ2-3; TRBD1 matches 8 bases. This CDR3 has 16 residues. From germline, CDR1 is KGHSH and CDR2 LQKENI. V trimming: 1 base; J trimming: 5 bases; junction bases outside the gene matches: 8. CDR3 protein: CASSPRVRGPGDTQYF. CDR3 bases: TGTGCCAGCTCACCACGGGTCAGGGGGCCGGGAGATACGCAGTATTTT. Combining the CDR3 with reference TRBV18 and TRBJ2-3 gives the whole variable domain NAGVMQNPRHLVRRRGQEARLRCSPMKGHSHVYWYRQLPEEGLKFMVYLQKENIIDESGMPKERFSAEFPKEGPSILRIQQVVRGDSAAYFCASSPRVRGPGDTQYFGPGTRLTVL.

The chain is built from TRBV4-3 and TRBJ2-7; perhaps TRBD2 as D (6 bases). The CDR3 is made up of 15 amino acids. Germline CDR1 reads LGHNA; CDR2 reads YSLEER. Deletions cut 1 base from V and 2 bases from J, with 12 bases between. Here the CDR3 DNA reads TGCGCCAGCAGCCAAGTACGCGGGGCTACCTACGAGCAGTACTTC. Protein product: CASSQVRGATYEQYF.

The rearrangement links TRBV29-1 to TRBJ2-5; tentative D call: TRBD2 (7 bases). Looked up from germline, CDR1 is SQVTM and CDR2 is ANQGSEA. V shed 7 bases and J shed 5 bases, with 14 bases lying between them. This CDR3 is built from 12 residues. The CDR3 DNA follows: TGCAGCGGGGGGGGCAGGGCGGAGACCCAGTACTTC. Protein: CSGGGRAETQYF.

In DNA, the CDR3 is TGTGCCAGCAGAGGGTCAGGATCGTCAAACACTGAAGCTTTCTTT. This sequence encodes CASRGSGSSNTEAFF. The chain links TRBV6-5 to TRBJ1-1, with D hard to call. V lost 6 bases to trimming and J lost 2 bases, with 16 bases between them. CDR1 and CDR2 (germline): MNHEY, SVGAGI. This CDR3 has 15 residues.

Here the CDR3 reads CAIRDRVGYEQYF. CDR3 bases: TGCGCCATCCGGGACAGGGTCGGCTACGAGCAGTACTTC. The V call is TRBV10-2, the J call TRBJ2-7, with 9 bases matching TRBD1. J was trimmed by 3 bases and V by 10 bases; bases with no gene match: 7. This CDR3 is 13 amino acids long. Germline-derived CDR1 and CDR2 are WSHSY and SAAADI.

V usage is TRBV10-3 and J usage is TRBJ1-5, with D possibly matching TRBD1 (5 bases). Germline lookup yields CDR1 ENHRY and CDR2 SYGVKD. The CDR3 sequence is 18 residues long. The germline V and J ends were trimmed by 3 bases and 3 bases, with 21 bases remaining between them. CDR3 sequence reads: CAISETLRTGPFNQPQHF. Here the CDR3 DNA reads TGTGCCATCAGTGAAACTCTTCGTACGGGGCCTTTCAATCAGCCCCAGCATTTT.

This sequence joins TRBV19 and TRBJ2-7; 7 bases agree with TRBD1. Germline CDR1 is LNHDA and CDR2 is SQIVND (reference sequence). CDR3 length equals 16 residues. The trim removed 4 bases at V and 4 bases at J, leaving 13 bases unmatched. The CDR3 region has the DNA TGTGCCAGTAGTACGCCTTCTTTGAGACAGGGTTACGAGCAGTACTTC. As protein: CASSTPSLRQGYEQYF.

The rearrangement joins TRBV5-6 to TRBJ2-2; the match to TRBD2 covers 11 bases. Germline V gene lookup returns CDR1 SGHDT and CDR2 YYEEEE. The CDR3 has 16 amino acids. The junction had 9 bases not matched to a gene; V was cut back by 4 bases and J by 7 bases. This chain's CDR3 is CASSGGLAARGGELFF. The CDR3 DNA reads as TGTGCCAGCAGCGGGGGACTAGCGGCTAGAGGCGGGGAGCTGTTTTTT.

V and J are TRBV2 and TRBJ1-3; D is unresolved. This CDR3 contains 14 residues. From germline, CDR1 is SNHLY and CDR2 FYNNEI. Trimming pared 4 bases from V and 10 bases from J, leaving 17 bases between. The CDR3 DNA sequence: TGTGCCAGCAGTGGAGGACCCCTCGAAACGACCATATATTTT. Translation: CASSGGPLETTIYF.

V and J are TRBV14 and TRBJ1-3; 9 positions agree with TRBD1. The V segment lost 5 bases and the J segment 3 bases; nucleotides outside the gene matches: 14. The CDR3 runs 18 residues. Germline V lookup: CDR1 SGHDN, CDR2 FVKESK. Written as DNA, the CDR3 is TGTGCCAGCAGCAACCTCAGTCCGGGACAGGGATTTGGAAACACCATATATTTT. It specifies CASSNLSPGQGFGNTIYF.

CDR3 sequence reads: CATTRVDRADTIYF. CDR3 DNA: TGTGCCACCACCCGAGTTGACCGGGCGGACACCATATATTTT. The chain links TRBV2 to TRBJ1-3; D unresolved. Germline CDR1 is SNHLY and CDR2 is FYNNEI. Trimming took 10 bases from V and 8 from J, leaving 21 bases between them. There are 14 residues in the CDR3. Supplemented by reference TRBV2 and TRBJ1-3, the full variable domain reads EPEVTQTPSHQVTQMGQEVILRCVPISNHLYFYWYRQILGQKVEFLVSFYNNEISEKSEIFDDQFSVERPDGSNFTLKIRSTKLEDSAMYFCATTRVDRADTIYFGEGSWLTVV.

This clone was recorded only once. This rearrangement joins TRBV6-6 to TRBJ1-1; D is undetermined. The CDR3 sequence is 12 residues long. The germline CDR1 and CDR2 sequences are MNHNY and SVGAGI (reference sequence). Trimming left V 7 bases short and J 7 bases short, with 13 bases between. The CDR3 sequence is CASTAGIGEAFF. The CDR3 DNA reads as TGTGCCAGCACCGCTGGGATCGGTGAAGCTTTCTTT.

This CDR3 reads CASSSRVSSYEQYF. The CDR3 DNA follows: TGTGCCAGCAGTTCCAGGGTGAGCTCCTACGAGCAGTACTTC. This chain uses TRBV6-5 with TRBJ2-7, with D perhaps TRBD1 (5 bases). The CDR3 totals 14 residues. CDR1 and CDR2 (germline): MNHEY, SVGAGI. Trimming removed 4 bases at V and 0 bases at J, with 10 bases between.

V usage is TRBV5-1 and J usage is TRBJ2-5; TRBD1 matches 12 bases. Germline V gene lookup returns CDR1 SGHRS and CDR2 YFSETQ. V was pared by 5 bases and J by 7 bases, with 9 bases of the junction left unmatched. The CDR3 is made up of 15 amino acids. The CDR3 DNA follows: TGCGCCAGCAGTCCCGGGACAGGGGGCGCCTGGACCCAGTACTTC. Residues: CASSPGTGGAWTQYF.

The rearrangement joins TRBV29-1 to TRBJ1-2; 8 bases are a match to TRBD1. V lost 7 bases to trimming and J lost 8 bases; unmatched junction nucleotides: 12. Germline V CDR1 and CDR2: SQVTM, ANQGSEA. This CDR3 comprises 13 residues. CDR3 protein: CSAEGRGLRGYTF. In DNA, the CDR3 is TGCAGCGCTGAGGGCAGGGGGCTACGAGGCTACACCTTC.

This clone was seen just once. This chain uses TRBV9 with TRBJ1-3; D is unclear. Germline loops: CDR1 SGDLS, CDR2 YYNGEE. The V end was cut by 0 bases, the J end by 4 bases, with 11 bases between. This CDR3 contains 15 residues. The CDR3 region is CASSVAEALGNTIYF. The CDR3 nucleotides read TGTGCCAGCAGCGTAGCGGAAGCCCTCGGAAACACCATATATTTT.